This T cell receptor (beta chain) comes out of a study of blood T cell repertoires in COVID-19. Clones were sequenced by immunoSEQ multiplex PCR, and TCRdb holds only the in-frame ones, with some missing. The sample holds a few hundred thousand clones, approximately 90% seen once. The germline V and J ends were trimmed by 2 bases and 7 bases, with 23 bases remaining between them. This CDR3 contains 17 residues. Germline values: CDR1 LGHNT, CDR2 FRNRAP. The V and J genes are TRBV12-5 and TRBJ2-5, with D maybe TRBD2 (7 bases). The sample comprised PBMCs or T cells enriched from blood (not recorded which). The receptor comes from a woman between 45 and 65 years old who had recovered from COVID-19. The chain's CDR3 is CASGLSRGGLITGTQYF. DNA of the CDR3: TGTGCTAGTGGTTTGAGCAGGGGAGGGCTCATAACTGGGACCCAGTACTTC.